This T cell receptor beta chain was observed in a study of graft-versus-host responses after intestinal transplantation. Study-level background: Transplants given to recipients were multivisceral, liver-intestinal, or isolated intestinal. Each patient got anti-thymocyte globulin induction, then tacrolimus and steroids for two to four years.

Concerning this clone itself: Its antigen remains unidentified.

Trimming shortened V by 0 bases and J by 2 bases, and 12 bases separated the two germline ends. Germline V gene lookup returns CDR1 MGHRA and CDR2 YSYEKL. CDR3 length equals 16 residues. This table comes from immunoSEQ multiplex PCR, and its TCRdb copy is limited to in-frame clones, with some not included. The sample lists about 100,000 clones, roughly 87% occurring once. The origin of this receptor is a human donor who was the organ donor for an intestinal transplant. The chain links TRBV4-1 to TRBJ2-3; D uncertain. The specimen comprised unstimulated CD4+ T cells sorted from spleen or lymph node cells, sampled before transplant. The CDR3 sequence: CASSQDLAKHTDTQYF. The CDR3 DNA is TGCGCCAGCAGCCAAGATCTGGCCAAACACACAGATACGCAGTATTTT.